The 32 T cell receptor beta chains below come from one sample, sequenced in a study of T cells in Graves' hyperthyroidism and ophthalmopathy. TCR beta CDR3 region amplification was performed from RNA transcripts. During a first-round RT-PCR of the TCR CDR3, the HTBI primer set was used. TCRdb independently ran MiXCR on the multiplex PCR reads; one entry per CDR3 protein. The sample has 300,000 to 400,000 distinct CDR3 sequences, approximately 18% seen once. The sequenced material came from blood. The source of these receptors is a woman aged 45 to 65 with Graves' hyperthyroidism.

This clonotype came up many times. The chain combines TRBV28 with TRBJ2-7; D call uncertain. Trimming took off 6 bases at V and 2 bases at J, with 14 bases between the two ends. Germline CDR1 is MDHEN and CDR2 is SYDVKM. This CDR3 has 14 amino acids. CDR3 in amino acids: CASSPLLGTYEQYF. DNA of the CDR3: TGTGCCAGCAGCCCTCTTCTAGGAACCTACGAGCAGTACTTC.

This chain connects TRBV6-1 to TRBJ1-5, with D hard to call. V lost 1 base to trimming and J lost 10 bases, with 11 bases between them. Per germline, CDR1 MNHNS and CDR2 SASEGT. The CDR3 is 13 residues long. Here the CDR3 reads CASSEVLELPQHF. The CDR3 DNA sequence: TGTGCCAGCAGTGAAGTCTTAGAACTACCCCAGCATTTT.

There are a few counts of this clonotype. This chain joins TRBV7-8 and TRBJ2-1; D gene uncertain. Per the germline V gene, CDR1 is SGHVS and CDR2 is FQNEAQ. Trimming pared 5 bases from V and 10 bases from J, leaving 12 bases between. CDR3 length: 12 residues. The CDR3 nucleotides are TGTGCCAGCAGCCCCTACAATGGGGAGCAGTTCTTC. Translated: CASSPYNGEQFF.

This clonotype has only a few counts. This chain links TRBV28 with TRBJ1-2; D is perhaps TRBD1 (5 bases). V lost 3 bases, J lost 4 bases, and 12 bases lay in between. The CDR3 totals 14 residues. Germline CDR1 MDHEN, CDR2 SYDVKM. The CDR3 protein is CASSFPRQSYGYTF. In nucleotides, the CDR3 is TGTGCCAGCAGTTTCCCCCGACAGTCCTATGGCTACACCTTC.

The sample holds many counts of this clonotype. The CDR3 DNA is TGTGCCAGCAGCCCGCAGGGGGCGGGCGCTGAAGCTTTCTTT. It codes for CASSPQGAGAEAFF. This chain joins TRBV5-6 and TRBJ1-1, with TRBD1 matching 8 bases. This CDR3 has 14 amino acids. J lost 6 bases, V lost 4 bases, and 8 bases had no gene match. The germline V gene encodes CDR1 SGHDT and CDR2 YYEEEE. The full variable domain, its missing parts supplied by reference TRBV5-6 and TRBJ1-1, is DAGVTQSPTHLIKTRGQQVTLRCSPKSGHDTVSWYQQALGQGPQFIFQYYEEEERQRGNFPDRFSGHQFPNYSSELNVNALLLGDSALYLCASSPQGAGAEAFFGQGTRLTVV.

This clonotype came up a few times. The chain has TRBV11-2 and TRBJ1-3; D remains unclear. V was cut by 1 base and J by 7 bases, with 20 bases left in between. Germline V lookup: CDR1 SGHAT, CDR2 FQNNGV. The CDR3 has 17 amino acids. CDR3 residues: CASSLASGPPILNTIYF. As DNA, the CDR3 is TGTGCCAGCAGCTTAGCATCGGGCCCACCGATCTTGAACACCATATATTTT. Combining the CDR3 with reference TRBV11-2 and TRBJ1-3 gives the whole variable domain EAGVAQSPRYKIIEKRQSVAFWCNPISGHATLYWYQQILGQGPKLLIQFQNNGVVDDSQLPKDRFSAERLKGVDSTLKIQPAKLEDSAVYLCASSLASGPPILNTIYFGEGSWLTVV.

CDR3 sequence reads: CASRVLGATEAFF. Written as DNA, the CDR3 is TGTGCCAGCAGAGTGCTCGGGGCCACTGAAGCTTTCTTT. The chain has TRBV28 and TRBJ1-1, with a tentative D call TRBD1 (5 bases). The V gene lost 6 bases and the J gene lost 4 bases, with 12 bases spanning the gap. The CDR3 totals 13 residues. Germline lookup yields CDR1 MDHEN and CDR2 SYDVKM.

The chain couples TRBV5-1 to TRBJ1-3; no clear D gene. Germline V CDR1 and CDR2: SGHRS, YFSETQ. Trimming removed 0 bases at V and 7 bases at J, with 14 bases between. This CDR3 has 15 residues. CDR3 amino acids: CASSLEDPGRNTIYF. The CDR3 coding sequence is TGCGCCAGCAGCTTGGAGGACCCAGGAAGGAACACCATATATTTT.

The sample holds a few counts of this clonotype. The chain carries TRBV19 and TRBJ2-3; D may match TRBD1 or TRBD2 (5 bases each). Between the trimmed V and J ends, which lost 1 base and 0 bases, there was a span of 11 bases. Germline assignment: CDR1 LNHDA and CDR2 SQIVND (reference sequence). The CDR3 spans 16 residues. CDR3 amino acids: CASSIALGPSTDTQYF. In DNA form, the CDR3 reads TGTGCCAGTAGTATAGCGCTGGGACCAAGCACAGATACGCAGTATTTT. The whole variable domain, filled in from reference TRBV19 and TRBJ2-3, reads DGGITQSPKYLFRKEGQNVTLSCEQNLNHDAMYWYRQDPGQGLRLIYYSQIVNDFQKGDIAEGYSVSREKKESFPLTVTSAQKNPTAFYLCASSIALGPSTDTQYFGPGTRLTVL.

This clonotype was recorded at least ten times. The chain couples TRBV5-1 to TRBJ1-1; 8 bases align to TRBD1. From germline, CDR1 is SGHRS and CDR2 YFSETQ. The V segment lost 4 bases and the J segment 2 bases; nucleotides outside the gene matches: 7. The CDR3 spans 15 residues. CDR3 residues: CASSAQTGENTEAFF. As DNA, the CDR3 is TGCGCCAGCAGCGCACAGACAGGGGAAAACACTGAAGCTTTCTTT. Based on the CDR3 plus reference TRBV5-1 and TRBJ1-1, the full variable domain is KAGVTQTPRYLIKTRGQQVTLSCSPISGHRSVSWYQQTPGQGLQFLFEYFSETQRNKGNFPGRFSGRQFSNSRSEMNVSTLELGDSALYLCASSAQTGENTEAFFGQGTRLTVV.

Comment on this clonotype: A read error may produce the germline difference seen at one junction end. The rearrangement uses TRBV7-7 and TRBJ1-5; the D is unclear. CDR1 is SSHAT, CDR2 FNYEAQ, per germline (reference sequence). The CDR3 length is 13 residues. This CDR3 is CASSSGVGQPQHF. CDR3 nucleotide sequence: TGTGCTAGCAGCTCGGGAGTAGGGCAGCCCCAGCATTTT.

This clonotype has a count of ten or more. V is TRBV2 and J is TRBJ1-5; D gene ambiguous. Germline V gene sequence: CDR1 SNHLY, CDR2 FYNNEI. The CDR3 is made up of 12 amino acids. V was trimmed by 3 bases and J by 7 bases, leaving 7 bases between them. The CDR3 nucleotides read TGTGCCAGCAGTGATCGTCGACAGCCCCAGCATTTT. Translation gives CASSDRRQPQHF.

The table lists this clonotype with many counts. The rearrangement uses TRBV20-1 and TRBJ2-3; 10 nucleotides agree with TRBD2. Germline loops: CDR1 DFQATT, CDR2 SNEGSKA (reference sequence). Trimming cost V 7 bases and J 8 bases; bases outside gene matches: 6. The CDR3 has 12 amino acids. The CDR3 bases are TGCAGTGTCGCTAGCGGGGGTGGTACGCAGTATTTT. It yields the protein CSVASGGGTQYF.

This rearrangement joins TRBV18 to TRBJ2-2; no firm D call. This CDR3 is 13 amino acids long. V was shortened by 3 bases and J by 4 bases, with 6 bases between the two germline ends. Germline V gives CDR1 KGHSH, CDR2 LQKENI. CDR3 residues: CASSPDLTGELFF. In DNA, the CDR3 is TGTGCCAGCTCACCCGACCTCACCGGGGAGCTGTTTTTT.

The V gene is TRBV10-3, the J gene TRBJ1-5; no clear D gene. V was pared by 2 bases and J by 4 bases, with 6 bases between. The CDR3 contains 13 residues. Looked up from germline, CDR1 is ENHRY and CDR2 is SYGVKD. CDR3 in amino acids: CAISEGVNQPQHF. The CDR3 DNA is TGTGCCATCAGTGAGGGGGTAAATCAGCCCCAGCATTTT.

CDR3 DNA: TGTGCCACCAGCGAGGGACGGGGGAACACTGAAGCTTTCTTT. Translation gives CATSEGRGNTEAFF. This chain links TRBV24-1 with TRBJ1-1, with D perhaps matching TRBD1 (5 bases). This CDR3 is 14 amino acids long. Germline assignment: CDR1 KGHDR and CDR2 SFDVKD. The germline V and J ends were trimmed by 7 bases and 1 base, with 12 bases remaining between them.

This clonotype occurred many times. CDR3 residues: CASSLSRQGARNQPQHF. CDR3 DNA sequence: TGTGCCAGCAGCTTATCGCGACAGGGGGCGCGCAATCAGCCCCAGCATTTT. The chain is built from TRBV7-3 and TRBJ1-5, with 10 bases aligning to TRBD1. Per germline, CDR1 SGHTA and CDR2 FQGTGA. This CDR3 is built from 17 residues. The V and J ends lost 2 bases and 2 bases, in that order; junction bases with no gene match: 6.

This chain's CDR3 is CASSLFGRGVGLADNEQFF. For the CDR3, the DNA is TGTGCCAGCAGTTTATTCGGCAGGGGGGTCGGACTAGCCGACAATGAGCAGTTCTTC. This chain connects TRBV27 to TRBJ2-1; D may be TRBD2 (8 bases). Trimming pared 1 base from V and 5 bases from J, leaving 24 bases between. CDR1 and CDR2 (germline): MNHEY, SMNVEV (reference sequence). The CDR3 totals 19 residues.

Many counts were recorded for this clonotype. The chain employs TRBV2 and TRBJ2-3, with a weak D call TRBD2 (5 bases). Germline values: CDR1 SNHLY, CDR2 FYNNEI. Trimming took 3 bases from V and 0 from J, leaving 7 bases between them. This CDR3 is built from 14 residues. The CDR3 region is CASSDGESTDTQYF. The CDR3 DNA reads as TGTGCCAGCAGTGACGGGGAAAGCACAGATACGCAGTATTTT.

V gene TRBV29-1 combines with J gene TRBJ2-5, with 9 nucleotides matching TRBD2. V shed 3 bases, J shed 4 bases, and the junction held 15 bases outside the gene matches. CDR1 is SQVTM, CDR2 ANQGSEA, per germline. The CDR3 is 17 residues long. CDR3 DNA: TGCAGCGTTGATGGTGATGGGGTAGCGGGAGTCTCAGAGACCCAGTACTTC. The encoded protein is CSVDGDGVAGVSETQYF.

This clonotype occurred many times. V and J are TRBV5-1 and TRBJ2-1; 8 bases are a match to TRBD1. V shed 1 base and J 9 bases; nucleotides not matched to a gene: 9. The CDR3 spans 15 residues. CDR1 and CDR2 (germline): SGHRS, YFSETQ. CDR3 loop: CASSLQGARSSEQFF. CDR3 DNA sequence: TGCGCCAGCAGCTTGCAGGGGGCGCGATCAAGTGAGCAGTTCTTC.

About this clonotype itself: A clone one base away is much larger, so this may be a read error. The V gene is TRBV6-2 or TRBV6-3, the J gene TRBJ2-7, with 7 bases identical to TRBD1. The CDR3 runs to 15 residues. The germline V gene encodes CDR1 MNHEY and CDR2 SVGEGT. The J segment lost 3 bases and the V segment lost 5 bases, leaving 10 bases of the junction unmatched. The CDR3 DNA is TGTGCCAGCAGTCCGCTTGGACAGGCGAACTACGAGCAGTACTTC. It encodes CASSPLGQANYEQYF.

The chain uses TRBV29-1 and TRBJ2-3; 9 bases match TRBD2. From germline, CDR1 is SQVTM and CDR2 ANQGSEA. V shed 4 bases, J shed 5 bases, and the junction held 7 bases outside the gene matches. The length of the CDR3 is 14 residues. CDR3 residues: CSVALAGGQDTQYF. CDR3 bases: TGCAGCGTTGCGTTGGCGGGGGGGCAAGATACGCAGTATTTT.

This clonotype was recorded many times. The CDR3 here is CASSLGKYRVNTEAFF. DNA of the CDR3: TGTGCCAGCAGTTTAGGGAAGTATCGAGTGAACACTGAAGCTTTCTTT. This sequence joins TRBV28 and TRBJ1-1; no clear D. Trimming shortened V by 2 bases and J by 0 bases, and 13 bases separated the two germline ends. The germline gives CDR1 MDHEN, CDR2 SYDVKM. The CDR3 is 16 residues long.

This clonotype was observed many times. The genes are TRBV5-1 and TRBJ2-1; 7 bases fit TRBD1. The J segment lost 8 bases and the V segment lost 4 bases, leaving 9 bases of the junction unmatched. The germline CDR1 and CDR2 sequences are SGHRS and YFSETQ. The CDR3 sequence is 14 residues long. The CDR3 bases are TGCGCCAGCAGCCTCGACAGGGTGGTCGATGAGCAGTTCTTC. It yields the protein CASSLDRVVDEQFF.

This clonotype was picked up many times. The V and J genes are TRBV3-1 and TRBJ2-5; 7 nucleotides match TRBD2. The germline CDR1 and CDR2 sequences are LGHDT and YNNKEL (reference sequence). V lost 0 bases to trimming and J lost 5 bases; unmatched junction nucleotides: 0. The CDR3 runs to 13 residues. The CDR3 protein is CASSQDSGETQYF. In DNA form, the CDR3 reads TGTGCCAGCAGCCAAGATAGCGGGGAGACCCAGTACTTC.

This clonotype was counted a few times. This chain connects TRBV6-5 to TRBJ2-3; 11 nucleotides agree with TRBD1. The CDR3 spans 16 residues. Looked up from germline, CDR1 is MNHEY and CDR2 is SVGAGI. V lost 0 bases, J lost 3 bases, and 2 bases stayed unmatched. CDR3: CASSYSGTGGTDTQYF. CDR3 coding DNA: TGTGCCAGCAGTTACTCCGGGACAGGGGGGACAGATACGCAGTATTTT.

This clonotype showed up many times. This chain links TRBV12-3 or TRBV12-4 with TRBJ1-4; no reliable D call. The germline V and J ends were trimmed by 5 bases and 0 bases, with 10 bases remaining between them. The CDR3 covers 15 residues. The CDR3 is CASSAGGATNEKLFF. The CDR3 nucleotides are TGTGCCAGCAGTGCCGGTGGAGCAACTAATGAAAAACTGTTTTTT.

In this sample, this clonotype turned up many times. V usage is TRBV5-1 and J usage is TRBJ2-1; no definite D call. Trimming removed 1 base from V and 5 bases from J, with 10 bases in between. This CDR3 is built from 14 residues. Germline CDR1 is SGHRS and CDR2 is YFSETQ. CDR3 nucleotides: TGCGCCAGCAGCTTGTCAGCTCAAAACAATGAGCAGTTCTTC. Protein product: CASSLSAQNNEQFF.

This clonotype was detected ten times or more. This chain connects TRBV12-3 or TRBV12-4 to TRBJ1-1; D is perhaps TRBD1 (6 bases). Trimming left V 6 bases short and J 1 base short, with 12 bases between. There are 14 residues in the CDR3. CDR3 sequence: CASRPAGQNTEAFF. The CDR3 region has the DNA TGTGCCAGCAGGCCAGCGGGACAGAACACTGAAGCTTTCTTT.

Worth noting for this clonotype: The CDR3 does not end in the conserved phenylalanine or tryptophan, so this is likely a read error. The V and J genes are TRBV2 and TRBJ1-3, with D uncertain. Germline CDR1 reads SNHLY; CDR2 reads FYNNEI. The CDR3 runs to 17 residues. With 3 bases removed from V and 0 bases from J, the gap between germline ends came to 15 bases. DNA of the CDR3: TGTGCCAGCAGTGAGCGGGAAAGGGCAAACTCTGGAAACACCATATATTCT. Translation gives CASSERERANSGNTIYS.

The chain recombines TRBV2 with TRBJ2-2; no definite D call. The CDR3 length is 14 residues. Trimming took 4 bases from V and 4 from J, leaving 10 bases between them. Germline values: CDR1 SNHLY, CDR2 FYNNEI. The CDR3 DNA reads as TGTGCCAGCAGTGGCACTTACTCCACCGGGGAGCTGTTTTTT. Translating gives CASSGTYSTGELFF. The full variable domain, rest sourced from reference TRBV2 and TRBJ2-2, is EPEVTQTPSHQVTQMGQEVILRCVPISNHLYFYWYRQILGQKVEFLVSFYNNEISEKSEIFDDQFSVERPDGSNFTLKIRSTKLEDSAMYFCASSGTYSTGELFFGEGSRLTVL.